These 9 T cell receptor beta chains share one sample of origin, sequenced in a study of lymphopenia after photon versus proton radiotherapy. This table comes from immunoSEQ multiplex PCR, and its TCRdb copy is limited to in-frame clones, with some not included. This sample has 50,000 to 60,000 clones, with about 92% found just once. The material sequenced was peripheral blood, taken from a patient treated with photon-based radiotherapy. These TCRs come from a woman between 35 and 50 years old with cholangiocarcinoma.

The rearrangement joins TRBV9 to TRBJ2-4; possible D gene TRBD1, 6 bases. Per the germline V gene, CDR1 is SGDLS and CDR2 is YYNGEE. V lost 0 bases and J lost 2, with 21 bases in between. There are 19 residues in the CDR3. The DNA for the CDR3 is TGTGCCAGCAGCGTAGAGGCAGGGGACGCCAAGGTGACCAAAAACATTCAGTACTTC. Protein sequence: CASSVEAGDAKVTKNIQYF.

The V and J genes are TRBV21-1 and TRBJ1-5; the table's D call, TRBD1, was not checked against the DNA. TRBV21-1 is noted as a pseudogene. The CDR3 spans 17 residues. CDR3 DNA: TGTGCCAGCAGCAAAGTCGAATCCGACAAAAGCAATCAGCCCCAGCATTTT. This sequence encodes CASSKVESDKSNQPQHF.

The chain recombines TRBV4-1 with TRBJ2-2; D gene unclear. With 0 bases removed from V and 6 bases from J, the gap between germline ends came to 14 bases. The length of the CDR3 is 16 residues. The V gene's germline CDR1 is MGHRA and CDR2 YSYEKL. CDR3 amino acids: CASSQETALGSGELFF. CDR3 sequence (DNA): TGCGCCAGCAGCCAAGAAACGGCATTGGGATCCGGGGAGCTGTTTTTT.

This chain joins TRBV28 and TRBJ2-7; no clear D. V dropped 6 bases and J dropped 0 bases, with 6 bases sitting between them. In germline, CDR1 is MDHEN, CDR2 SYDVKM. CDR3 length: 12 residues. CDR3 in amino acids: CASRSASYEQYF. The CDR3 nucleotides read TGTGCCAGCAGATCCGCCTCCTACGAGCAGTACTTC.

The chain uses TRBV29-1 and TRBJ1-2; unclear D gene. The CDR3 is 11 residues long. Germline loops: CDR1 SQVTM, CDR2 ANQGSEA. Trimming pared 3 bases from V and 7 bases from J, leaving 9 bases between. CDR3 sequence: CSVDSHSGYTF. The CDR3 DNA follows: TGCAGCGTTGACAGCCACAGTGGCTACACCTTC.

This chain links TRBV5-1 with TRBJ2-1; 12 bases line up with TRBD2. The V gene's germline CDR1 is SGHRS and CDR2 YFSETQ. With V trimmed by 4 bases and J by 2 bases, 7 bases remained unmatched. The CDR3 is 17 amino acids. CDR3 loop: CASSQIPSGGAYNEQFF. CDR3 nucleotides: TGCGCCAGCAGCCAGATCCCTAGCGGGGGGGCCTACAATGAGCAGTTCTTC. The full variable domain, its missing parts supplied by reference TRBV5-1 and TRBJ2-1, is KAGVTQTPRYLIKTRGQQVTLSCSPISGHRSVSWYQQTPGQGLQFLFEYFSETQRNKGNFPGRFSGRQFSNSRSEMNVSTLELGDSALYLCASSQIPSGGAYNEQFFGPGTRLTVL.

The chain has TRBV7-9 and TRBJ2-3; 9 bases agree with TRBD2. V was clipped by 2 bases and J by 1 base; unmatched bases: 4. The CDR3 loop spans 16 amino acids. Germline V lookup: CDR1 SEHNR, CDR2 FQNEAQ (reference sequence). CDR3 DNA: TGTGCCAGCAGCTTATTGGCTAGCGGGGGCACAGATACGCAGTATTTT. Its translation: CASSLLASGGTDTQYF.

The chain combines TRBV5-8 with TRBJ1-3; D call uncertain. The germline V and J ends were trimmed by 0 bases and 4 bases, with 11 bases remaining between them. Germline CDR1 SGHTS, CDR2 YDEGEE. The CDR3 length is 15 residues. In DNA, the CDR3 is TGTGCCAGCAGCTTGGGTATGGACTTGGGAAACACCATATATTTT. This encodes CASSLGMDLGNTIYF.

The chain employs TRBV11-3 and TRBJ1-1, with D unclear. Germline CDR1 and CDR2: SGHNT and YENEEA. The CDR3 length is 13 residues. The V end was cut by 4 bases, the J end by 2 bases, with 8 bases between. CDR3 DNA sequence: TGTGCCAGCAGCTCGGGGTCAAACACTGAAGCTTTCTTT. Amino acids: CASSSGSNTEAFF.